Listed below are T cell receptor beta chains from one sample, sequenced in a study of low-dose radiotherapy and immunotherapy resistance in tumors. TCRdb called the reads again in MiXCR, with one record for every CDR3 protein. The data hold around 68,000 distinct CDR3 sequences, with about 25% observed a single time. The sample was PBMCs, taken before treatment. Receptors originate from a male donor with rectosigmoid adenocarcinoma. Each CDR3 is given with its conserved first and last residue. The D gene is left open where the match is weak. Some rows have no size entry. The others give once, few or many, or a class for an expanded clone.

abundance	j_gene	d_gene	v_gene	len	CDR3aa	CDR3nt
many	TRBJ1-1	TRBD1	TRBV5-1	13	CASSLTGVAEAFF	TGCGCCAGCAGCTTAACAGGGGTAGCTGAAGCTTTCTTT
many	TRBJ1-6	NA	TRBV7-2	16	CASSLAFIRAGSPLHF	TGTGCCAGCAGCTTAGCGTTTATCAGGGCCGGTTCACCCCTCCACTTT
many	TRBJ1-6	NA	TRBV20-1	15	CSAQTGGGRNSPLHF	TGCAGTGCTCAGACCGGGGGAGGGCGGAATTCACCCCTCCACTTT
many	TRBJ2-5	NA	TRBV29-1	11	CSVLQGATQYF	TGCAGCGTTTTACAGGGTGCGACCCAGTACTTC
many	TRBJ2-3	NA	TRBV10-3	16	CAISELQGQGADTQYF	TGTGCCATCAGTGAACTGCAGGGGCAAGGGGCAGATACGCAGTATTTT
NA	TRBJ2-2	TRBD2	TRBV6-2/TRBV6-3	17	CASSTPRGGRGTGELFF	TGTGCCAGCAGTACGCCTCGCGGGGGGCGGGGAACCGGGGAGCTGTTTTTT
many	TRBJ1-5	TRBD1	TRBV6-2/TRBV6-3	16	CASSSPGGYSNQPQHF	TGTGCCAGCAGTTCCCCAGGGGGCTATAGCAATCAGCCCCAGCATTTT
many	TRBJ1-1	NA	TRBV28	15	CASSWGELDSTEAFF	TGTGCCAGCAGTTGGGGGGAGTTGGATAGCACTGAAGCTTTCTTT
many	TRBJ2-2	NA	TRBV6-2/TRBV6-3	13	CASSAGATGELFF	TGTGCCAGCTCGGCGGGGGCCACCGGGGAGCTGTTTTTT
NA	TRBJ2-1	NA	TRBV2	13	CASSEYVGRESAF	TGTGCCAGCAGTGAATATGTCGGGAGAGAAAGTGCCTTC
NA	TRBJ2-2	NA	TRBV4-1	17	CASSPRGTGGSGELFFF	NA
many	TRBJ2-3	NA	TRBV4-3	16	CASSQEIRTAGDTQYF	TGCGCCAGCAGCCAAGAAATCCGCACCGCAGGGGATACGCAGTATTTT
NA	TRBJ1-5	NA	TRBV27	16	CASSPRLLTGNQPQHF	TGTGCCAGCAGTCCCCGCCTACTGACAGGAAATCAGCCCCAGCATTTT
many	TRBJ2-1	NA	TRBV4-3	14	CASSQETAGHEQFF	TGCGCCAGCAGCCAAGAAACGGCGGGTCATGAGCAGTTCTTC
many	TRBJ2-3	NA	TRBV28	16	CASRDSSGLRTDTQYF	TGTGCCAGCAGAGACAGCTCGGGTTTACGCACAGATACGCAGTATTTT
few	TRBJ2-1	NA	TRBV7-9	12	CASSQQGYEQFF	TGTGCCAGCAGCCAACAGGGCTATGAGCAGTTCTTC
NA	TRBJ2-5	NA	TRBV2	13	CASSIQKKETQYF	TGTGCCAGCAGTATACAGAAAAAAGAGACCCAGTACTTC
many	TRBJ2-5	NA	TRBV24-1	15	CATSDTTDGGETQYF	TGTGCCACCAGTGATACCACAGACGGTGGGGAGACCCAGTACTTC
many	TRBJ1-2	TRBD1	TRBV7-9	14	CASSLEGAAYGYTF	TGTGCCAGCAGCTTGGAGGGGGCGGCCTATGGCTACACCTTC
few	TRBJ2-1	TRBD2	TRBV13	16	CASSLSGTSVYNEQFF	TGTGCCAGCAGCTTAAGTGGGACTAGCGTCTACAATGAGCAGTTCTTC
few	TRBJ2-3	NA	TRBV27	13	CATRGGAVDTQYF	TGTGCCACACGAGGGGGTGCGGTAGATACGCAGTATTTT
NA	TRBJ2-3	TRBD2	TRBV4-2	16	CASSQAVTSGADTQYF	TGTGCCAGCAGCCAAGCTGTCACTAGCGGGGCAGATACGCAGTATTTT
many	TRBJ2-2	NA	TRBV7-6	14	CASSAGLTTGELFF	TGTGCCAGCAGCGCGGGACTCACCACCGGGGAGCTGTTTTTT
many	TRBJ2-1	TRBD2	TRBV24-1	19	CATSDPSSPTSGRTHEQFF	TGTGCCACCAGTGACCCCTCCTCCCCTACTAGCGGGAGAACGCATGAGCAGTTCTTC
many	TRBJ2-3	NA	TRBV7-2	13	CASSQVSPYTQYF	TGTGCCAGCAGCCAGGTCTCTCCATATACGCAGTATTTT
NA	TRBJ2-7	TRBD1	TRBV29-1	13	CSVGGTGLTKQYF	TGCAGCGTTGGTGGGACAGGCCTTACGAAGCAGTACTTC
NA	TRBJ2-3	NA	TRBV20-1	12	CSAVNLGDTQYF	TGCAGTGCTGTGAATCTTGGGGATACGCAGTATTTT
many	TRBJ1-5	NA	TRBV19	16	CASRASTAWGNQPQHF	TGTGCCAGTAGGGCATCGACGGCCTGGGGCAATCAGCCCCAGCATTTT
many	TRBJ2-2	TRBD1	TRBV3-1	15	CASSQRTGWTGELFF	TGTGCCAGCAGCCAACGGACAGGGTGGACCGGGGAGCTGTTTTTT
medium-sized	TRBJ2-3	TRBD2	TRBV10-3	17	CAISDPLRLAGADTQYF	TGTGCCATCAGTGACCCCTTGAGATTAGCGGGGGCAGATACGCAGTATTTT
many	TRBJ1-6	NA	TRBV4-2	14	CASSQEGTDSPLHF	TGTGCCAGCAGCCAAGAAGGTACGGATTCACCCCTCCACTTT
few	TRBJ1-3	NA	TRBV5-1	15	CASSPEGGTGNTIYF	TGCGCCAGCAGCCCCGAAGGGGGAACTGGAAACACCATATATTTT
many	TRBJ2-7	TRBD1	TRBV3-1	15	CASSALTGVAYEQYF	TGTGCCAGCAGCGCCCTAACAGGGGTCGCCTACGAGCAGTACTTC
many	TRBJ1-6	NA	TRBV9	15	CASSVGGRANSPLHF	TGTGCCAGCAGCGTAGGGGGTAGGGCCAATTCACCCCTCCACTTT
NA	TRBJ2-1	TRBD2	TRBV3-1	16	CASSQVAGLYYNEQFF	TGTGCCAGCAGCCAAGTAGCGGGACTGTACTACAATGAGCAGTTCTTC
many	TRBJ2-5	TRBD1	TRBV18	14	CASAEQGPGETQYF	TGTGCCAGCGCGGAACAGGGGCCTGGAGAGACCCAGTACTTC
many	TRBJ2-7	TRBD1	TRBV12-3/TRBV12-4	13	CASSFQGEGEQYF	TGTGCCAGCAGTTTTCAGGGGGAAGGCGAGCAGTACTTC
many	TRBJ2-7	NA	TRBV6-6	14	CASSYDQESYEQYF	TGTGCCAGCAGTTACGACCAGGAGTCCTACGAGCAGTACTTC
many	TRBJ2-7	TRBD1	TRBV28	18	CASRRVSIRQGSTYEQYF	TGTGCCAGCAGACGCGTTTCTATTCGACAGGGGTCAACCTACGAGCAGTACTTC
many	TRBJ2-7	TRBD2	TRBV29-1	17	CSVEFSGRRGAFYEQYF	TGCAGCGTTGAATTTTCGGGTCGGCGGGGGGCCTTCTACGAGCAGTACTTC
NA	TRBJ2-5	NA	TRBV7-2	15	CASSLSAGWQETQYF	TGTGCCAGCAGCTTATCAGCAGGGTGGCAAGAGACCCAGTACTTC
NA	TRBJ1-6	NA	TRBV7-2	14	CASSLVVDNSPLHF	TGTGCCAGCAGCTTAGTGGTTGATAATTCACCCCTCCACTTT
many	TRBJ1-1	NA	TRBV3-1	13	CASSQSRATEAFF	TGTGCCAGCAGCCAGTCCAGGGCTACTGAAGCTTTCTTT
NA	TRBJ2-7	NA	TRBV15	14	CATSLDVGPHEQYF	TGTGCCACCAGTCTTGACGTGGGTCCCCACGAGCAGTACTTC
many	TRBJ2-5	TRBD1	TRBV5-5	14	CASSHRGLGETQYF	TGTGCCAGCAGCCACAGGGGGCTGGGGGAGACCCAGTACTTC
many	TRBJ2-7	NA	TRBV7-2	13	CASSSLGSHEQYF	TGTGCCAGCAGCTCACTCGGGAGTCACGAGCAGTACTTC
NA	TRBJ1-5	NA	TRBV28	15	CASSLRGLGDQPQHF	TGTGCCAGCAGTTTGCGGGGATTGGGGGATCAGCCCCAGCATTTT
many	TRBJ1-2	NA	TRBV11-2	15	CASSLIQGNSYGYTF	TGTGCCAGCAGCTTAATACAGGGAAATAGCTATGGCTACACCTTC
many	TRBJ1-1	NA	TRBV19	17	CASSIGVTGTVNTEAFF	TGTGCCAGTAGTATTGGGGTAACCGGGACGGTGAACACTGAAGCTTTCTTT
few	TRBJ2-3	TRBD2	TRBV6-4	16	CASSEQGGRGADTQYF	TGTGCCAGCAGTGAACAAGGCGGGAGGGGTGCAGATACGCAGTATTTT
many	TRBJ1-2	TRBD1	TRBV20-1	13	CSAQPDREPGYTF	TGCAGTGCTCAACCCGACAGGGAACCTGGCTACACCTTC
many	TRBJ1-2	TRBD1	TRBV7-9	14	CASAGTGGLGGYTF	TGTGCCAGCGCAGGGACAGGGGGCTTGGGTGGCTACACCTTC
few	TRBJ2-1	TRBD2	TRBV9	17	CASSVGASGLSYNEQFF	TGTGCCAGCAGCGTAGGGGCTAGCGGGCTTTCCTACAATGAGCAGTTCTTC
many	TRBJ1-4	NA	TRBV6-6	15	CASSNPGRTNEKLFF	TGTGCCAGCAGTAACCCGGGAAGAACTAATGAAAAACTGTTTTTT
medium-sized	TRBJ1-1	TRBD1	TRBV28	15	CASSPRTGGYAEAFF	TGTGCCAGCAGTCCACGGACAGGGGGCTACGCTGAAGCTTTCTTT
NA	TRBJ1-2	TRBD1	TRBV28	15	CASSFSGQGLYGYTF	TGTGCCAGCAGTTTCTCGGGACAGGGCCTCTATGGCTACACCTTC
many	TRBJ2-5	NA	TRBV4-2	16	CASSQGLSGREETQYF	TGTGCCAGCAGCCAAGGTCTTTCGGGCAGAGAAGAGACCCAGTACTTC